This passage covers 15 T cell receptor beta chains from one sample sequenced in a study of OX40 agonist ivuxolimab in advanced cancers. Sequencing used immunoSEQ multiplex PCR; TCRdb keeps in-frame clones, though not all of them. The table lists 45,000 or so clones, approximately 86% of them singletons, with 15% to 20% in the top ten. The specimen was CD4+ or CD8+ T cells sorted from blood, collected in a trial of the OX40 agonist ivuxolimab. The receptors were gathered from an adult with an advanced solid tumor such as melanoma, head and neck, liver or kidney cancer.

The V call is TRBV28, the J call TRBJ2-2, with no clear D. Germline V gene sequence: CDR1 MDHEN, CDR2 SYDVKM. The CDR3 has 12 amino acids. V dropped 5 bases and J dropped 0 bases, with 1 base sitting between them. DNA of the CDR3: TGTGCCAGCAGTACGAACACCGGGGAGCTGTTTTTT. It encodes CASSTNTGELFF.

J is TRBJ2-7 and V is TRBV6-5; D gene unclear. This CDR3 spans 12 amino acids. Trimming removed 2 bases from V and 2 bases from J, with 4 bases in between. CDR1 and CDR2 (germline): MNHEY, SVGAGI. The CDR3 DNA reads as TGTGCCAGCAGTTACGGAACCTACGAGCAGTACGTC. Residues: CASSYGTYEQYV.

This clone was picked up one time. CDR3 amino acids: CASALFGNEQFF. The CDR3 nucleotides read TGTGCCAGCGCCCTCTTTGGCAATGAGCAGTTCTTC. The V and J genes are TRBV6-5 and TRBJ2-1; D gene ambiguous. Trimming cost V 8 bases and J 6 bases, with 11 bases left between them. CDR1 is MNHEY, CDR2 SVGAGI, per germline. The CDR3 sequence is 12 residues long.

The rearrangement links TRBV6-5 to TRBJ1-6; D uncertain. In germline, CDR1 is MNHEY, CDR2 SVGAGI. V was trimmed by 0 bases and J by 10 bases, leaving 10 bases between them. This CDR3 region has 14 residues. The CDR3 DNA is TGTGCCAGCAGTTACTCGTTCCCAGGATCACCCCTCCACTTT. This sequence encodes CASSYSFPGSPLHF.

The chain carries TRBV7-2 and TRBJ2-2, with D possibly TRBD1 on 6 matching bases. Per germline, CDR1 SGHTA and CDR2 FQGNSA. Trimming took off 5 bases at V and 4 bases at J, with 14 bases between the two ends. The CDR3 is 15 residues long. CDR3 bases: TGTGCCAGCAGCCGAGACAGGTTGAGCACCGGGGAGCTGTTTTTT. Protein product: CASSRDRLSTGELFF.

The chain joins TRBV5-4 to TRBJ2-2, with a weak D call TRBD1 (5 bases). Trimming left V 1 base short and J 3 bases short, with 7 bases between. Germline-derived CDR1 and CDR2 are SGHNT and YYREEE (reference sequence). The CDR3 sequence is 14 residues long. The CDR3 nucleotides read TGTGCCAGCAGCTTGTTAGGGGACACCGGGGAGCTGTTTTTT. This encodes CASSLLGDTGELFF. Variable domain in full (rest from reference TRBV5-4 and TRBJ2-2): ETGVTQSPTHLIKTRGQQVTLRCSSQSGHNTVSWYQQALGQGPQFIFQYYREEENGRGNFPPRFSGLQFPNYSSELNVNALELDDSALYLCASSLLGDTGELFFGEGSRLTVL.

J is TRBJ1-5 and V is TRBV28; possibly TRBD1 for D (6 bases). In germline, CDR1 is MDHEN, CDR2 SYDVKM. The CDR3 is 15 residues long. V was clipped by 6 bases and J by 4 bases, with 16 bases between them. DNA of the CDR3: TGTGCCAGCAGGAAAACAGGGAGGGGAAATCAGCCCCAGCATTTT. It codes for CASRKTGRGNQPQHF.

The chain employs TRBV5-5 and TRBJ1-2; 8 bases are shared with TRBD1. The CDR3 has 14 residues. Per germline, CDR1 SGHKS and CDR2 YYEKEE (reference sequence). V was clipped by 4 bases and J by 8 bases; unmatched bases: 10. The CDR3 loop is CASSQRTGTKGYTF. The CDR3 coding sequence is TGTGCCAGCAGCCAACGGACAGGGACGAAGGGCTACACCTTC.

Only one count was recorded for this clone. The CDR3 sequence: CASSPRDAPSYNEQFF. DNA for the CDR3: TGTGCCAGCAGCCCCAGAGATGCGCCTTCCTACAATGAGCAGTTCTTC. The chain uses TRBV7-9 and TRBJ2-1; D not resolved. Trimming left V 5 bases short and J 1 base short, with 15 bases between. Germline V gene lookup returns CDR1 SEHNR and CDR2 FQNEAQ (reference sequence). There are 16 residues in the CDR3.

The chain joins TRBV4-1 to TRBJ1-4; TRBD1 is a possible D gene (6 bases). Trimming shortened V by 3 bases and J by 7 bases, and 21 bases separated the two germline ends. CDR1 is MGHRA and CDR2 is YSYEKL in the germline V gene. CDR3 size: 17 residues. In DNA form, the CDR3 reads TGCGCCAGCAGCCATCTCCCTAGAGCGGAGGGGGGTGAAAAACTGTTTTTT. Residues: CASSHLPRAEGGEKLFF.

The V and J genes are TRBV29-1 and TRBJ2-7; D uncertain. The V gene lost 5 bases and the J gene lost 3 bases, with 8 bases spanning the gap. This CDR3 is 11 amino acids long. In germline, CDR1 is SQVTM, CDR2 ANQGSEA. This CDR3 reads CSVPVFYEQYV. CDR3 nucleotide sequence: TGCAGCGTTCCAGTCTTCTACGAGCAGTACGTC.

This rearrangement joins TRBV7-7 to TRBJ2-1; TRBD1 matches at 8 bases. Germline CDR1 SSHAT, CDR2 FNYEAQ (reference sequence). Trimming removed 4 bases from V and 10 bases from J; junction bases left unmatched: 6. This CDR3 has 13 amino acids. CDR3 region: CASSSADREEQFF. The CDR3 DNA follows: TGTGCCAGCAGCTCCGCGGACAGGGAAGAGCAGTTCTTC.

The chain couples TRBV9 to TRBJ1-2; the D is unclear. The germline V and J ends were trimmed by 0 bases and 2 bases, with 8 bases remaining between them. The CDR3 spans 14 residues. Germline V gives CDR1 SGDLS, CDR2 YYNGEE. The CDR3, as DNA: TGTGCCAGCAGCGTAGGGGTGCCCAACTATGGCTACACCTTC. This gives the protein CASSVGVPNYGYTF.

This clone was counted only a few times. CDR3 DNA: TGTGCCAGAATCCCGGCAGGGGTAAGCTCCTATAATTCACCCCTCCACTTT. Translating it yields CARIPAGVSSYNSPLHF. The gene calls are TRBV7-2 and TRBJ1-6, with a weak D call TRBD1 (6 bases). Germline V gene lookup returns CDR1 SGHTA and CDR2 FQGNSA. V lost 9 bases, J lost 0 bases, and 18 bases lay in between. The CDR3 runs to 17 residues. The full variable domain, with the rest looked up from reference TRBV7-2 and TRBJ1-6, is GAGVSQSPSNKVTEKGKDVELRCDPISGHTALYWYRQSLGQGLEFLIYFQGNSAPDKSGLPSDRFSAERTGGSVSTLTIQRTQQEDSAVYLCARIPAGVSSYNSPLHFGNGTRLTVT.

The rearrangement uses TRBV6-1 and TRBJ2-2, with TRBD2 matching over 8 bases. CDR3 length: 14 amino acids. The germline V gene encodes CDR1 MNHNS and CDR2 SASEGT. J gave up 7 bases and V 5 bases, and 6 bases lay outside the gene matches. The CDR3 sequence: CASSPGGEHGELFF. The CDR3 DNA follows: TGTGCCAGCAGTCCCGGGGGGGAGCACGGGGAGCTGTTTTTT.